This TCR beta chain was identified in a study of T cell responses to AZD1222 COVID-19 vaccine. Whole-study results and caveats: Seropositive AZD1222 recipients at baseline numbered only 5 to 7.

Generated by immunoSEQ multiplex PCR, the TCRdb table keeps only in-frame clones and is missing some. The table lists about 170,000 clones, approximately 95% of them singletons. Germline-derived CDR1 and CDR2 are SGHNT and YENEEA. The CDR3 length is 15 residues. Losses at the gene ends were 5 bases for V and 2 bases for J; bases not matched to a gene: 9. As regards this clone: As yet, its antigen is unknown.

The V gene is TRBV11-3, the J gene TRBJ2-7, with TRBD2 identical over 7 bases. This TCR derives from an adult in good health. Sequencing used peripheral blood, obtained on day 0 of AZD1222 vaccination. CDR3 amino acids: CASSPSGAAAYEQYF. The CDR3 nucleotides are TGTGCCAGCAGCCCCAGCGGGGCAGCCGCCTACGAGCAGTACTTC.